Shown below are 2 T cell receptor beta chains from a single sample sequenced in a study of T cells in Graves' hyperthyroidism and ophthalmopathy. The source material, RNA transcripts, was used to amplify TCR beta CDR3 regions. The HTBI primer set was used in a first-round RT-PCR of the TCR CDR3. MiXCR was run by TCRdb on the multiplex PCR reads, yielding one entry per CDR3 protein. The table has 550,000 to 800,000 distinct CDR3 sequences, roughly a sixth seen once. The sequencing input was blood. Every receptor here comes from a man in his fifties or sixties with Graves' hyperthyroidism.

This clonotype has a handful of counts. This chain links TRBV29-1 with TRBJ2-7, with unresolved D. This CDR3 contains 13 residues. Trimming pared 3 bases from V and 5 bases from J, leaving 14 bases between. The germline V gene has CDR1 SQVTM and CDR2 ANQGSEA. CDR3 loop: CSVDGSGVHEQYF. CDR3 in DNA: TGCAGCGTTGATGGGTCGGGCGTCCACGAGCAGTACTTC.

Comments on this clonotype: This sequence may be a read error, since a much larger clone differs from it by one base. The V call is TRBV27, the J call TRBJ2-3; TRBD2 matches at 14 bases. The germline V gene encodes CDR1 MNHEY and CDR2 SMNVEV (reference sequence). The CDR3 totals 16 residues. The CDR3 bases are TGTGCCGGCAGTCAGGGACTAGCGGGAGCTGCAGATACGCAGTATTTT. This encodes CAGSQGLAGAADTQYF.